The rows below give T cell receptor beta chains drawn from one sample of a study of shared clonotypes between healthy human individuals. Measured with immunoSEQ multiplex PCR; TCRdb has only the in-frame clones, and not every one. This sample has roughly 2 million clones, with about 95% found just once. Sequencing input: naive CD8+ T cells sorted from blood. These receptors all come from a man aged 18-30 years in good health. CDR3s include the opening cysteine and the closing phenylalanine or tryptophan. A D gene is named only where the DNA matches it firmly. Rows may omit the clone size; those that give it use once, few, many or a size class.

>TRBJ1-1|-|TRBD1|TRBV19
TGTGCCAGTAGCTGGACAGGGACGGACACTGAAGCTTTCTTT
CASSWTGTDTEAFF
>TRBJ2-7|-|-|TRBV19
TGTGCCAGTTCAACGGGGATCTACGAGCAGTACTTC
CASSTGIYEQYF
>TRBJ1-4|-|-|TRBV30
TGTGCCTGGAGTTTGGTTGCAACTAATGAAAAACTGTTTTTT
CAWSLVATNEKLFF
>TRBJ2-3|-|-|TRBV10-3
TGTGCCATCAGTAGGCTAGCTAGCACAGATACGCAGTATTTT
CAISRLASTDTQYF
>TRBJ2-7|-|-|TRBV5-6
TGTGCCAGCAGCTTGGGGACAGCCAGCTCCTACGAGCAGTACTTC
CASSLGTASSYEQYF
>TRBJ2-3|once|TRBD2|TRBV4-1
TGCGCCAGCAGCCCGGGGAGGGGAGATACGCAGTATTTT
CASSPGRGDTQYF
>TRBJ2-1|-|TRBD2|TRBV27
TGTGCCAGCAGTACTAGCGGATATTACAATGAGCAGTTCTTC
CASSTSGYYNEQFF
>TRBJ2-7|-|TRBD2|TRBV4-3
TGCGCCAGCAGCCAAGATAGCGGGATAGCGGGAGGCTACGAGCAGTACTTC
CASSQDSGIAGGYEQYF
>TRBJ2-3|-|-|TRBV5-1
TGCGCCAGCAGCTTGGCCGAGTTAAAAAACACAGATACGCAGTATTTT
CASSLAELKNTDTQYF
>TRBJ1-5|-|-|TRBV5-6
TGTGCCAGCAGCTTGGGAGGGGGTGGAGGTCAGCCCCAGCATTTT
CASSLGGGGGQPQHF
>TRBJ1-2|-|-|TRBV14
TGTGCCAGCAGCCAAGAGGGCAGGCATGGCTACACCTTC
CASSQEGRHGYTF
>TRBJ2-7|-|-|TRBV7-9
TGTGCCAGCAGCTTAGATTCGGTATCTTACTACGAGCAGTACTTC
CASSLDSVSYYEQYF
>TRBJ1-1|-|-|TRBV4-1
TGCGCCAGCAGCCAAGGGGTCAGCATGAACACTGAAGCTTTCTTT
CASSQGVSMNTEAFF
>TRBJ1-2|once|TRBD1|TRBV6-5
TGTGCCAGCAGTGTGGGACAGGAGACCTATGGCTACACCTTC
CASSVGQETYGYTF
>TRBJ2-7|-|-|TRBV6-6
TGTGCCAGCAGCTCGTGGCCCTCCTACGAGCAGTACTTC
CASSSWPSYEQYF
>TRBJ2-4|-|TRBD1|TRBV30
TGTGCCTGTCCGGGACAGGGTAAAAACATTCAGTACTTC
CACPGQGKNIQYF
>TRBJ1-1|-|-|TRBV5-4
TGTGCCAGCAGCCCTTGGGACACTCACACTGAAGCTTTCTTT
CASSPWDTHTEAFF
>TRBJ2-3|-|TRBD1|TRBV30
TGTGCCTGGAGTGGCGGACAGGGTCAAACAGATACGCAGTATTTT
CAWSGGQGQTDTQYF
>TRBJ2-3|-|TRBD2|TRBV7-2
TGTGCCAGCAGCTATCCAAGGCTAGCGGGGGGGTTAAGCACAGATACGCAGTATTTT
CASSYPRLAGGLSTDTQYF
>TRBJ2-3|-|-|TRBV6-5
TGTGCCAGCAGTTACGTGGACGGAGTGTGGGATACGCAGTATTTT
CASSYVDGVWDTQYF
>TRBJ2-7|-|TRBD2|TRBV29-1
TGCAGCGTCATTTCCGGGACTAGTATCTACGAGCAGTACTTC
CSVISGTSIYEQYF
>TRBJ1-2|-|TRBD1|TRBV9
TGTGCCAGCAGGGGGGAGCCTAATACCGGGACAGGGTTCTATGGCTACACCTTC
CASRGEPNTGTGFYGYTF
>TRBJ2-7|-|-|TRBV9
TGTGCCAGCAGCGTAGACGCGGGGATCCCTGGCGAGCAGTACTTC
CASSVDAGIPGEQYF
>TRBJ1-4|once|-|TRBV5-6
TGTGCCAGCAGCTCACCCGTGACTGAAAAACTGTTTTTT
CASSSPVTEKLFF
>TRBJ2-1|-|TRBD2|TRBV5-4
TGTGCCAGCAGCTTGGGGACTAGCGGGATCAATGAGCAGTTCTTC
CASSLGTSGINEQFF
>TRBJ1-1|-|-|TRBV7-9
TGTGCCAGCAGCTCGGACGGTCGAAGGACTGAAGCTTTCTTT
CASSSDGRRTEAFF
>TRBJ1-2|-|-|TRBV30
TGTGCCTGGAGTACTCTAGGGGGTAGCGAGGTTGGCTACACCTTC
CAWSTLGGSEVGYTF
>TRBJ2-1|-|TRBD2|TRBV28
TGTGCCAGCAGTTTGGGTGTTAGCGGGGGTGAGCAGTTCTTC
CASSLGVSGGEQFF
>TRBJ2-7|-|-|TRBV29-1
TGCAGCGTTGAAGATCCGGCAGGCTATAGCTACGAGCAGTACTTC
CSVEDPAGYSYEQYF
>TRBJ2-1|-|-|TRBV30
TGTGCCTGGGAGGACCCGCCCCAAGGGGATGAGCAGTTCTTC
CAWEDPPQGDEQFF
>TRBJ2-1|-|TRBD2|TRBV9
TGTGCCAGCAGCCCCTGGGCGGGAGTGAACAATGAGCAGTTCTTC
CASSPWAGVNNEQFF
>TRBJ2-1|-|-|TRBV7-9
TGTGCCAGCAGTTCAGCCTTCTACAATGAGCAGTTCTTC
CASSSAFYNEQFF
>TRBJ2-5|few|-|TRBV11-2
TGTGCCAGCAGCGAGTCACAGCTCCGGGGGCAAGAGACCCAGTACTTC
CASSESQLRGQETQYF
>TRBJ2-7|-|-|TRBV27
TGTGCCAGCAGTTTGCAGGGGTCCGTCGAGCAGTACTTC
CASSLQGSVEQYF
>TRBJ2-5|-|-|TRBV27
TGTGCCAGCAGTTTTGTCGTGGGAGAGACCCAGTACTTC
CASSFVVGETQYF
>TRBJ1-3|-|-|TRBV5-4
TGTGCCAGCAGCTTGGGGACCGGCCCTGGAAACACCATATATTTT
CASSLGTGPGNTIYF
>TRBJ2-4|-|-|TRBV27
TGTGCCAGCAGCGCCCCGGACAGTGACAAAAACATTCAGTACTTC
CASSAPDSDKNIQYF
>TRBJ2-7|-|-|TRBV6-5
TGTGCCAGCAGCCCCCTCCAGGAGGGCCGCCAAGAGCAGTACTTC
CASSPLQEGRQEQYF
>TRBJ2-2|-|TRBD2|TRBV11-2
TGTGCCAGCAGCCGAAAGGGGCTAGCGGGAGTGTGGACCGGGGAGCTGTTTTTT
CASSRKGLAGVWTGELFF
>TRBJ1-4|-|-|TRBV2
TGTGCCAGCAGTAGAGTAAATGAAAAACTGTTTTTT
CASSRVNEKLFF
>TRBJ2-7|-|-|TRBV4-1
TGCGCCAGCAGCCGGGCGACAGTAACCTACGAGCAGTACTTC
CASSRATVTYEQYF
>TRBJ2-7|-|TRBD2|TRBV27
TGTGCCAGCGCCCTCGGGGGGGGGCCATACGAGCAGTACTTC
CASALGGGPYEQYF
>TRBJ2-2|-|TRBD1|TRBV7-6
TGTGCCAGCAGCTTAGAGGGGGCGGGCACCGGGGAGCTGTTTTTT
CASSLEGAGTGELFF
>TRBJ2-2|-|-|TRBV7-6
TGTGCCAGCAGCTTAGGCCGTAATGGGGTCACCGGGGAGCTGTTTTTT
CASSLGRNGVTGELFF
>TRBJ2-7|-|TRBD2|TRBV4-1
TGCGCCAGCAGCCAAGGGGACGGCGGGAGCTACGAGCAGTACTTC
CASSQGDGGSYEQYF
>TRBJ2-7|-|TRBD2|TRBV9
TGTGCCAGCAGCAGGTTCCTAGCGGATTACGAGCAGTACTTC
CASSRFLADYEQYF
>TRBJ2-5|-|-|TRBV2
TGTGCCAGCAGTGAAGCAAGGACCCAAGAGACCCAGTACTTC
CASSEARTQETQYF
>TRBJ2-2|once|TRBD2|TRBV9
TGTGCCAGCAGCACCCCCAGTAAGCGGGAGGTCACCGGGGAGCTGTTTTTT
CASSTPSKREVTGELFF
>TRBJ1-1|once|TRBD1|TRBV10-2
TGCGCTGCGCGCGGGACAGGTCATACTGAAGCTTTCTTT
CAARGTGHTEAFF
>TRBJ1-3|-|-|TRBV16
TGTGCCAGCAGCCAATCCATACCGAGCTCTGGAAACACCATATATTTT
CASSQSIPSSGNTIYF
>TRBJ1-2|-|-|TRBV4-1
TGCGCCAGCAGCCAAGTTCCCGACAGGACTAACTATGGCTACACCTTC
CASSQVPDRTNYGYTF
>TRBJ1-1|-|-|TRBV7-9
TGTGCCAGCGGGACCCAGAGGACGAACACTGAAGCTTTCTTT
CASGTQRTNTEAFF
>TRBJ2-3|-|TRBD1|TRBV4-3
TGCGCCAGCAGCCCTAGGACAGGGCAAGATACGCAGTATTTT
CASSPRTGQDTQYF
>TRBJ2-2|-|-|TRBV13
TGTGCCAGCAGCTTCATTAGGGGGACGAACACCGGGGAGCTGTTTTTT
CASSFIRGTNTGELFF
>TRBJ2-3|-|-|TRBV11-3
TGTGCCAGCAGCTCTCACCAATACGCAGATACGCAGTATTTT
CASSSHQYADTQYF